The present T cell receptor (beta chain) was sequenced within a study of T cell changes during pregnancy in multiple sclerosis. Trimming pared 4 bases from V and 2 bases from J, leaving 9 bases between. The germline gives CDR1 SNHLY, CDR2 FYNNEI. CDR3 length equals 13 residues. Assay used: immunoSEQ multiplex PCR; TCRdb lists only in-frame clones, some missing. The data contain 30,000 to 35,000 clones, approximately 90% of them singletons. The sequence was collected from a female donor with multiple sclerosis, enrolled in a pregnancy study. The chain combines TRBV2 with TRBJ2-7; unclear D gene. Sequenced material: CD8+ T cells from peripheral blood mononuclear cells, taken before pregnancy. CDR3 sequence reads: CASSVINTYEQYF. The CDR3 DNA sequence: TGTGCCAGCAGTGTAATAAATACCTACGAGCAGTACTTC.